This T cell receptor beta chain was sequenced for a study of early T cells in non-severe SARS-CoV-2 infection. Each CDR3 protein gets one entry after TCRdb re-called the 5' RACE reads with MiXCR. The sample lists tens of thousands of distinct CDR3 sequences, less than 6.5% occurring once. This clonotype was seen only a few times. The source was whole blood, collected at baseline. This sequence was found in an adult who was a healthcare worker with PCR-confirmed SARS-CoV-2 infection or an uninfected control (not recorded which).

In DNA, the CDR3 is TGTGCCAGCAGTGGATTTGGGGAAAAACTGTTTTTT. Its translation is CASSGFGEKLFF. J is TRBJ1-4 and V is TRBV6-5; no definite D call. Germline assignment: CDR1 MNHEY and CDR2 SVGAGI. V dropped 5 bases and J dropped 8 bases, with 9 bases sitting between them. This CDR3 comprises 12 residues.